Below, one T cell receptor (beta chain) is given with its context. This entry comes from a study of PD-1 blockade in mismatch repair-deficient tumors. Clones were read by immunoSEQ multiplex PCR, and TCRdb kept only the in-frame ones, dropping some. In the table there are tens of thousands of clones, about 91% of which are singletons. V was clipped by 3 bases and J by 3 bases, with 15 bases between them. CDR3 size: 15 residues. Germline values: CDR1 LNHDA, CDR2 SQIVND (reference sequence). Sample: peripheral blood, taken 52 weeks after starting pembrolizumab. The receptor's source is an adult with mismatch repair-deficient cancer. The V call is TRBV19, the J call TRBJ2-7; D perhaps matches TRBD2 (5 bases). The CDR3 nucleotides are TGTGCCAGTAGTATGGACGGCGGGCAGCTCTACGAGCAGTACTTC. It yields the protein CASSMDGGQLYEQYF.